The 24 T cell receptor beta chains reported below all come from one sample, sequenced in a study of blood T cell repertoires in COVID-19. The assay was immunoSEQ multiplex PCR, and TCRdb's table has in-frame clones only and misses some. Among 55,000 to 85,000 clones, approximately 86% were seen once, and the ten largest hold roughly 12%. The sample was peripheral blood. The source of these receptors is a human donor in a cohort sampled during active COVID-19.

CDR3: CASSTQGAENSPLHF. The CDR3 coding sequence is TGTGCCAGTAGTACACAGGGGGCGGAGAATTCACCCCTCCACTTT. This rearrangement joins TRBV19 to TRBJ1-6, with 9 bases identical to TRBD1. J lost 7 bases, V lost 4 bases, and 5 bases had no gene match. This CDR3 is 15 amino acids long. In germline, CDR1 is LNHDA, CDR2 SQIVND (reference sequence).

V and J are TRBV6-5 and TRBJ2-7, with 13 positions matching TRBD2. The CDR3 totals 15 residues. After removal of 8 bases from V and 0 bases from J, the junction contained 4 bases not matched to a gene. CDR1 MNHEY and CDR2 SVGAGI come from the germline V gene. The CDR3 DNA reads as TGTGCCAGCGGGGGACTAGCGGGGATCTCCTACGAGCAGTACTTC. Amino acid sequence: CASGGLAGISYEQYF.

V gene TRBV27 combines with J gene TRBJ1-2, with 7 bases aligning to TRBD1. Per the germline V gene, CDR1 is MNHEY and CDR2 is SMNVEV (reference sequence). The trim removed 8 bases at V and 6 bases at J, leaving 12 bases unmatched. The CDR3 totals 14 residues. CDR3 protein: CASHRTGAGDGYTF. The CDR3, as DNA: TGTGCCAGCCACCGAACAGGGGCAGGCGATGGCTACACCTTC.

V and J are TRBV7-2 and TRBJ2-4, with 8 bases fitting TRBD2. This CDR3 is 15 amino acids long. Germline CDR1 and CDR2: SGHTA and FQGNSA. The V and J ends lost 4 bases and 3 bases, in that order; junction bases with no gene match: 5. The CDR3 bases are TGTGCCAGCAGCTCCCCGGGAGGGGGCAAAAACATTCAGTACTTC. Amino acids: CASSSPGGGKNIQYF.

The V gene is TRBV27, the J gene TRBJ1-1; D not certain. The germline V gene encodes CDR1 MNHEY and CDR2 SMNVEV (reference sequence). This CDR3 is 13 amino acids long. Trimming took off 3 bases at V and 1 base at J, with 6 bases between the two ends. CDR3 DNA sequence: TGTGCCAGCAGTTTCTCAGGGAACACTGAAGCTTTCTTT. Translation: CASSFSGNTEAFF.

V and J are TRBV7-9 and TRBJ2-3, with D unclear. V was clipped by 6 bases and J by 2 bases, with 6 bases between them. The germline V gene encodes CDR1 SEHNR and CDR2 FQNEAQ (reference sequence). The CDR3 runs 12 residues. CDR3 nucleotides: TGTGCCAGCAGGGGCTTCACAGATACGCAGTATTTT. Translation gives CASRGFTDTQYF. The complete variable domain, with remaining parts taken from reference TRBV7-9 and TRBJ2-3, reads DTGVSQNPRHKITKRGQNVTFRCDPISEHNRLYWYRQTLGQGPEFLTYFQNEAQLEKSRLLSDRFSAERPKGSFSTLEIQRTEQGDSAMYLCASRGFTDTQYFGPGTRLTVL.

The chain is built from TRBV7-2 and TRBJ2-4; no reliable D call. Trimming left V 5 bases short and J 4 bases short, with 15 bases between. Germline V gives CDR1 SGHTA, CDR2 FQGNSA. The CDR3 contains 15 residues. This chain's CDR3 is CASSRTGDTKNIQYF. The CDR3 DNA is TGTGCCAGCAGCCGCACTGGTGACACAAAAAACATTCAGTACTTC.

This chain connects TRBV11-2 to TRBJ1-6; perhaps TRBD1 as D (5 bases). Germline lookup yields CDR1 SGHAT and CDR2 FQNNGV. The CDR3 extends over 13 amino acids. Trimming cost V 5 bases and J 12 bases, with 14 bases left between them. The CDR3 coding sequence is TGTGCCAGCAGCCCCGGGGGGAAATTACCCCTCCACTTT. This encodes CASSPGGKLPLHF.

This clone was counted once. The rearrangement links TRBV24-1 to TRBJ2-7; 7 nucleotides align to TRBD2. The trim removed 2 bases at V and 0 bases at J, leaving 3 bases unmatched. Germline loops: CDR1 KGHDR, CDR2 SFDVKD. The CDR3 has 15 amino acids. The CDR3 region is CATSDSPGGSYEQYF. CDR3 coding DNA: TGTGCCACCAGTGATTCTCCGGGGGGCTCCTACGAGCAGTACTTC.

V gene TRBV6-5 combines with J gene TRBJ2-7; TRBD2 is a possible D gene (5 bases). Trimming removed 6 bases from V and 4 bases from J, with 13 bases in between. Germline CDR1 MNHEY, CDR2 SVGAGI. The CDR3 has 13 residues. CDR3 in DNA: TGTGCCAGCAGGCAACCCAGCGGTTACGAGCAGTACTTC. Its protein is CASRQPSGYEQYF.

V and J are TRBV18 and TRBJ2-5, with 7 bases matching TRBD1. CDR1 is KGHSH, CDR2 LQKENI, per germline. The CDR3 has 14 residues. Trimming took 5 bases from V and 2 from J; bases not matched to a gene: 5. CDR3 residues: CASSTGDRQETQYF. The CDR3 nucleotides read TGTGCCAGCTCAACCGGGGACAGACAAGAGACCCAGTACTTC. The full variable domain, its missing parts supplied by reference TRBV18 and TRBJ2-5, is NAGVMQNPRHLVRRRGQEARLRCSPMKGHSHVYWYRQLPEEGLKFMVYLQKENIIDESGMPKERFSAEFPKEGPSILRIQQVVRGDSAAYFCASSTGDRQETQYFGPGTRLLVL.

This clone has only a few counts. The CDR3: CASSLAGDRNQPQHF. Here the CDR3 DNA reads TGCGCCAGCAGCTTGGCAGGGGATCGCAATCAGCCCCAGCATTTT. The genes are TRBV5-1 and TRBJ1-5; maybe TRBD1 (6 bases). V lost 0 bases, J lost 2 bases, and 9 bases lay in between. Germline assignment: CDR1 SGHRS and CDR2 YFSETQ. This CDR3 has 15 residues.

The chain carries TRBV29-1 and TRBJ1-2; D possibly corresponds to TRBD1 (5 bases). The CDR3 spans 11 residues. Germline V gene sequence: CDR1 SQVTM, CDR2 ANQGSEA. Trimming removed 4 bases at V and 5 bases at J, with 8 bases between. CDR3 loop: CSVVAGYGYTF. CDR3 nucleotides: TGCAGCGTTGTCGCAGGGTATGGCTACACCTTC.

The chain uses TRBV3-1 (or the pseudogene TRBV3-2) and TRBJ1-5; no clear D gene. This CDR3 contains 14 residues. Looked up from germline, CDR1 is LGHDT and CDR2 is YNNKEL (reference sequence). Trimming removed 1 base from V and 2 bases from J, with 6 bases in between. In nucleotides, the CDR3 is TGTGCCAGCAGCCAAGGATCAGGCAATCAGCCCCAGCATTTT. Translation gives CASSQGSGNQPQHF.

The chain couples TRBV12-5 to TRBJ2-7; 13 nucleotides line up with TRBD2. From germline, CDR1 is LGHNT and CDR2 FRNRAP. This CDR3 has 15 residues. V was pared by 5 bases and J by 2 bases, with 3 bases of the junction left unmatched. The CDR3 coding sequence is TGTGCTAGTGGTCTGGGACTAGCGGGAACCTACGAGCAGTACTTC. It yields the protein CASGLGLAGTYEQYF.

The V gene is TRBV6-5, the J gene TRBJ2-3, with D tentatively TRBD1 (6 bases). The CDR3 contains 15 residues. CDR1 is MNHEY and CDR2 is SVGAGI in the germline V gene. V gave up 1 base and J gave up 5 bases, with 13 bases separating them. The CDR3 DNA follows: TGTGCCAGCAGTTACTGGGGCAGGGGACAAGATACGCAGTATTTT. It yields the protein CASSYWGRGQDTQYF.

The chain links TRBV10-3 to TRBJ2-4; possibly TRBD1 for D (6 bases). V lost 4 bases and J 8 bases, leaving 15 bases between the germline ends. This CDR3 is 14 amino acids long. Per the germline V gene, CDR1 is ENHRY and CDR2 is SYGVKD. CDR3 sequence: CAISGMGAEDIQYF. The CDR3 DNA reads as TGTGCCATCAGTGGGATGGGGGCGGAAGACATTCAGTACTTC.

This clone was seen only a few times. This chain joins TRBV3-1 (or the pseudogene TRBV3-2) and TRBJ2-7, with TRBD2 as a possible D gene (5 bases). Per germline, CDR1 LGHDT and CDR2 YNNKEL (reference sequence). The CDR3 totals 14 residues. Trimming took 0 bases from V and 6 from J, leaving 12 bases between them. The CDR3 DNA sequence: TGTGCCAGCAGCCAAGAGGGTTCTGCGGGCGAGCAGTACTTC. The encoded protein is CASSQEGSAGEQYF.

This sequence joins TRBV6-6 and TRBJ2-1; 8 bases are a match to TRBD1. The germline CDR1 and CDR2 sequences are MNHNY and SVGAGI (reference sequence). V lost 5 bases, J lost 8 bases, and 11 bases stayed unmatched. This CDR3 has 15 residues. The CDR3 protein is CASSPQGASVYEQFF. The CDR3, as DNA: TGTGCCAGCAGTCCTCAGGGGGCGTCGGTATATGAGCAGTTCTTC.

The V call is TRBV19, the J call TRBJ1-5, with D perhaps TRBD1 (5 bases). Germline V gene lookup returns CDR1 LNHDA and CDR2 SQIVND (reference sequence). Trimming cost V 5 bases and J 5 bases, with 10 bases left between them. The CDR3 covers 13 residues. The CDR3 reads CASSASRDQPQHF. The CDR3, as DNA: TGTGCCAGTAGTGCATCCAGGGATCAGCCCCAGCATTTT.

This clone appeared a single time. V and J are TRBV24-1 and TRBJ2-2; tentatively, D is TRBD1 (6 bases). The CDR3 is 16 amino acids. Germline loops: CDR1 KGHDR, CDR2 SFDVKD. The ends were cut back, 3 bases at V and 4 bases at J, with 14 bases in the middle. The CDR3 DNA is TGTGCCACCAGTGATCCGATTACAGGGTCCACCGGGGAGCTGTTTTTT. Translated: CATSDPITGSTGELFF.

The V call is TRBV7-9, the J call TRBJ1-1, with 8 bases lining up with TRBD1. Unmatched junction bases numbered 2, after V lost 0 bases and J lost 5 bases. The CDR3 extends over 14 amino acids. Germline CDR1 and CDR2: SEHNR and FQNEAQ (reference sequence). CDR3 region: CASSLARQGTEAFF. In nucleotides, the CDR3 is TGTGCCAGCAGCTTAGCGCGACAGGGGACTGAAGCTTTCTTT.

This chain connects TRBV11-2 to TRBJ2-1; D is ambiguous. The CDR3 extends over 12 amino acids. Germline V gene sequence: CDR1 SGHAT, CDR2 FQNNGV. V was clipped by 3 bases and J by 4 bases, with 4 bases between them. In DNA, the CDR3 is TGTGCCAGCAGCTTCAGATACAATGAGCAGTTCTTC. Translation gives CASSFRYNEQFF.

This chain joins TRBV9 and TRBJ2-2; 11 bases are shared with TRBD1. Per the germline V gene, CDR1 is SGDLS and CDR2 is YYNGEE. Germline trimming cut 4 bases from V and 5 bases from J; bases unmatched to any gene: 7. The CDR3 is 16 amino acids. In nucleotides, the CDR3 is TGTGCCAGCAGCACTTCCGGGACAGGGGGGACCGGGGAGCTGTTTTTT. Encoded protein: CASSTSGTGGTGELFF.